This record concerns one T cell receptor beta chain sequence. The sample originates from a study of naive and memory T cell subsets. Both TRBC1 and TRBC2 were covered by a beta constant-region primer of two equimolar oligonucleotides. Four rounds of PCR amplified the ligated cDNA using nested alpha and beta constant-region primers plus SP2. A single record per CDR3 protein comes from TCRdb applying MiXCR to the UMI-ligation and nested PCR reads. The sample lists fewer than 10,000 distinct CDR3 sequences; around 27% were seen once. The CDR3 has 16 amino acids. V was pared by 4 bases and J by 3 bases, with 11 bases of the junction left unmatched. CDR1 is LGHNA and CDR2 is YNFKEQ in the germline V gene.

The J gene is TRBJ1-2, the V gene TRBV4-2, with 7 bases fitting TRBD1. This TCR was sampled from a human donor in good health. The sequenced sample consisted of CD8+ TEMRA cells from blood. Stated subset: effector memory re-expressing CD45RA, CD45RA+ CD27-. The CDR3 loop reads CASSRTLNRGDYGYTF. The CDR3 region has the DNA TGTGCCAGCAGCCGTACATTGAACAGGGGCGACTATGGCTACACCTTC.